This passage covers 13 T cell receptor beta chains from one sample sequenced in a study of T cells in Graves' hyperthyroidism and ophthalmopathy. Amplified regions were TCR beta CDR3 sequences from RNA transcripts. TCR CDR3 regions were first amplified by RT-PCR with HTBI primers. TCRdb itself ran the multiplex PCR reads through MiXCR, one entry per CDR3 protein. Seen here are about 320,000 distinct CDR3 sequences, 16% observed once, and the top ten hold approximately 35%. What was sequenced was blood. The receptors derive from a man aged 25-40 years with Graves' hyperthyroidism.

In this sample, this clonotype turned up many times. The chain employs TRBV28 and TRBJ2-7; maybe TRBD2 (5 bases). CDR3 length equals 13 residues. Between the trimmed V and J ends, which lost 6 bases and 2 bases, there was a span of 11 bases. In germline, CDR1 is MDHEN, CDR2 SYDVKM. CDR3 nucleotide sequence: TGTGCCAGCAGACCACTAGGGCCCTACGAGCAGTACTTC. This translates into CASRPLGPYEQYF.

This clonotype was seen ten or more times. V usage is TRBV30 and J usage is TRBJ1-6; D is unclear. V was clipped by 4 bases and J by 2 bases, with 6 bases between them. The CDR3 sequence is 13 residues long. Germline lookup yields CDR1 GTSNPN and CDR2 SVGIG (reference sequence). CDR3 region: CAWMRTYNSPLHF. For the CDR3, the DNA is TGTGCCTGGATGCGGACCTATAATTCACCCCTCCACTTT.

This clonotype appeared many times. The gene calls are TRBV18 and TRBJ2-3; 7 positions agree with TRBD1. The CDR3 runs to 14 residues. J was trimmed by 4 bases and V by 2 bases; bases with no gene match: 3. Germline lookup yields CDR1 KGHSH and CDR2 LQKENI. The CDR3 region has the DNA TGTGCCAGCTCACCAGGACAGGTAGCAGATACGCAGTATTTT. Its protein is CASSPGQVADTQYF.

This clonotype was seen just once. A much larger clone sits a single nucleotide away, making a read error possible. The rearrangement uses TRBV10-2 and TRBJ2-1; unclear D gene. Germline CDR1 is WSHSY and CDR2 is SAAADI. Deletions cut 7 bases from V and 1 base from J, with 11 bases between. The CDR3 has 14 residues. The CDR3 reads CASNETNSYNEQFF. In nucleotides, the CDR3 is TGCGCCAGCAATGAAACGAATTCCTACAATGAGCAGTTCTTC.

This chain joins TRBV30 and TRBJ1-6; no clear D. Per germline, CDR1 GTSNPN and CDR2 SVGIG (reference sequence). V lost 5 bases, J lost 7 bases, and 12 bases lay in between. This CDR3 is 13 amino acids long. CDR3 region: CAWAPSFNSPLHF. The DNA of the CDR3 is TGTGCCTGGGCGCCCAGCTTCAATTCACCCCTCCACTTT.

This clonotype was counted between two and nine times. CDR3 amino acids: CASSASGSSHEQYF. The DNA of the CDR3 is TGTGCCAGCAGTGCTAGCGGGAGTTCCCACGAGCAGTACTTC. The genes are TRBV28 and TRBJ2-7; TRBD2 matches 10 bases. The CDR3 length is 14 residues. With V trimmed by 5 bases and J by 5 bases, 6 bases remained unmatched. CDR1 is MDHEN and CDR2 is SYDVKM in the germline V gene.

The table lists this clonotype with a few counts. The gene calls are TRBV5-6 and TRBJ2-7; TRBD1 agrees at 7 bases. CDR1 is SGHDT and CDR2 is YYEEEE in the germline V gene. The CDR3 runs to 14 residues. The V segment lost 4 bases and the J segment 4 bases; nucleotides outside the gene matches: 8. CDR3 coding DNA: TGTGCCAGCAGCCCCCAGACAGGGTCTTACGAGCAGTACTTC. It yields the protein CASSPQTGSYEQYF.

The gene calls are TRBV11-2 and TRBJ1-1; 10 positions agree with TRBD1. V shed 3 bases, J shed 11 bases, and the junction held 6 bases outside the gene matches. CDR1 is SGHAT, CDR2 FQNNGV, per germline. The CDR3 sequence is 13 residues long. The CDR3: CASSFGTGVKAFF. DNA of the CDR3: TGTGCCAGCAGCTTCGGGACAGGGGTTAAGGCTTTCTTT.

There are many counts of this clonotype. The genes are TRBV18 and TRBJ2-7, with D possibly matching TRBD1 (6 bases). The CDR3 spans 12 residues. V dropped 9 bases and J dropped 0 bases, with 9 bases sitting between them. Germline V lookup: CDR1 KGHSH, CDR2 LQKENI. The CDR3 nucleotides read TGTGCCAGTACAGGGTCCTCCTACGAGCAGTACTTC. Residues: CASTGSSYEQYF.

This clonotype was recorded many times. The V and J genes are TRBV7-9 and TRBJ2-7, with 7 bases identical to TRBD1. This CDR3 region has 13 residues. Trimming at V came to 3 bases and at J to 3 bases, leaving 2 bases not matched to a gene. Looked up from germline, CDR1 is SEHNR and CDR2 is FQNEAQ (reference sequence). The CDR3 here is CASSFRTGYEQYF. CDR3 DNA sequence: TGTGCCAGCAGCTTTCGGACAGGCTACGAGCAGTACTTC.

This clonotype was recorded a few times. The chain links TRBV9 to TRBJ2-7, with D possibly matching TRBD2 (5 bases). CDR3 length equals 13 residues. CDR1 is SGDLS, CDR2 YYNGEE, per germline. V was cut by 4 bases and J by 2 bases, with 10 bases left in between. CDR3 amino acids: CASSPETTYEQYF. As DNA, the CDR3 is TGTGCCAGCAGCCCCGAGACTACCTACGAGCAGTACTTC.

This rearrangement joins TRBV27 to TRBJ2-7; perhaps TRBD2 as D (6 bases). The CDR3 loop spans 14 amino acids. V gave up 3 bases and J gave up 5 bases, with 14 bases separating them. Germline V lookup: CDR1 MNHEY, CDR2 SMNVEV (reference sequence). This CDR3 is CASSFGGRFDEQYF. CDR3 DNA sequence: TGTGCCAGCAGTTTTGGAGGGAGGTTTGACGAGCAGTACTTC.

This clonotype was detected ten times or more. The V and J genes are TRBV12-3 or TRBV12-4 and TRBJ2-7, with unresolved D. This CDR3 comprises 14 residues. V was shortened by 2 bases and J by 3 bases, with 11 bases between the two germline ends. The chain's CDR3 is CASSLKVQIYEQYF. The CDR3 DNA is TGTGCCAGCAGTTTAAAGGTACAGATCTACGAGCAGTACTTC.